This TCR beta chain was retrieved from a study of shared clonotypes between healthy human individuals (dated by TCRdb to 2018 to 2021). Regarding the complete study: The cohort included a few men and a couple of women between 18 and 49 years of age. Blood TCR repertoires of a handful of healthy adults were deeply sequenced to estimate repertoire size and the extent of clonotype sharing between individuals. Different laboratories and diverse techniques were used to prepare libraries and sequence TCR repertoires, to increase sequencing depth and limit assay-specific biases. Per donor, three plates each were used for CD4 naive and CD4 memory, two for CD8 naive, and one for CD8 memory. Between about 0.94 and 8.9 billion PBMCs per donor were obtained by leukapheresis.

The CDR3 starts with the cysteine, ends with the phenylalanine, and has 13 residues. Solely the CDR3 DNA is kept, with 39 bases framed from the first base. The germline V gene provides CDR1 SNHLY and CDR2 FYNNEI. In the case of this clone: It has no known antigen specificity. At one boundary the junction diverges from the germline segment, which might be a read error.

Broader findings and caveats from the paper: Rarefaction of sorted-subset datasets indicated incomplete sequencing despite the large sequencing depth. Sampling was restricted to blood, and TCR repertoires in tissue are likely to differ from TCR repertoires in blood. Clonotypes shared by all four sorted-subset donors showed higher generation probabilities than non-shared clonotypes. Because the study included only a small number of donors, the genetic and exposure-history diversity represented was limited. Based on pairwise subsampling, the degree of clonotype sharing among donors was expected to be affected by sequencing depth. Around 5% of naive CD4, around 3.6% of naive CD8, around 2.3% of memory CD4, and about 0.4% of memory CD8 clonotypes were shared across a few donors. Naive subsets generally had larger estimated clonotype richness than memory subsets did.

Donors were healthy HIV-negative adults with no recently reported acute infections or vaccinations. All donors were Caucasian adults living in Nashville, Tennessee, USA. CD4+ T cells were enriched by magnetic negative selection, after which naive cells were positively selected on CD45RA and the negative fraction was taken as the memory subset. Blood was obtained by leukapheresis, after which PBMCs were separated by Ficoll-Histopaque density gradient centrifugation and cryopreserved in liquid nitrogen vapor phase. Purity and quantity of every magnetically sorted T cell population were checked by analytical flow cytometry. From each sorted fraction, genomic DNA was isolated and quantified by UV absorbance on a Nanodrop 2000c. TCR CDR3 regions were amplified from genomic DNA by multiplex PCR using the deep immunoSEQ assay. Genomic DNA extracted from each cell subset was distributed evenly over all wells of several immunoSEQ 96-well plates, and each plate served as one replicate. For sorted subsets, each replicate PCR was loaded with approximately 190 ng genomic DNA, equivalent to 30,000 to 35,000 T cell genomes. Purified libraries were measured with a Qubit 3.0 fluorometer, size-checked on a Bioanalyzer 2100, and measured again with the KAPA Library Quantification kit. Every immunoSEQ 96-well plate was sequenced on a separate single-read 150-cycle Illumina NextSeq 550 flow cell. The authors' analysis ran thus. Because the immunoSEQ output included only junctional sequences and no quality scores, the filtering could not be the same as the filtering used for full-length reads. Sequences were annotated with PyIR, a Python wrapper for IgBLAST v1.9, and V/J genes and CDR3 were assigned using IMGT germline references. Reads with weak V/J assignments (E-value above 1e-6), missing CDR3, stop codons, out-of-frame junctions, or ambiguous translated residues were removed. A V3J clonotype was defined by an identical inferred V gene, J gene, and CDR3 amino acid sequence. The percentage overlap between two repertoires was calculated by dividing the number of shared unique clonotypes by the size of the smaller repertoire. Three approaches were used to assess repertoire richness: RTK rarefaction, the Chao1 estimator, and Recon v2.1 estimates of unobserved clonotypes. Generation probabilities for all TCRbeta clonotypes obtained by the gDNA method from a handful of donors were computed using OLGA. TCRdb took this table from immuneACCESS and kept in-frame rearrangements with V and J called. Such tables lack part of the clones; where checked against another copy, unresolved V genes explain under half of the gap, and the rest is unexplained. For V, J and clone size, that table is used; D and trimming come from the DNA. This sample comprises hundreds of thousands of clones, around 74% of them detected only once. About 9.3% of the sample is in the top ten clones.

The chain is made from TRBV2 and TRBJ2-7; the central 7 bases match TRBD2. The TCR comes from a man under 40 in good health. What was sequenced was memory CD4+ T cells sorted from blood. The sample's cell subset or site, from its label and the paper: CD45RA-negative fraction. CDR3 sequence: CASREGGKGREDF. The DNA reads TGTGCCAGCAGAGAGGGAGGGAAGGGCCGCGAGGACTTC.